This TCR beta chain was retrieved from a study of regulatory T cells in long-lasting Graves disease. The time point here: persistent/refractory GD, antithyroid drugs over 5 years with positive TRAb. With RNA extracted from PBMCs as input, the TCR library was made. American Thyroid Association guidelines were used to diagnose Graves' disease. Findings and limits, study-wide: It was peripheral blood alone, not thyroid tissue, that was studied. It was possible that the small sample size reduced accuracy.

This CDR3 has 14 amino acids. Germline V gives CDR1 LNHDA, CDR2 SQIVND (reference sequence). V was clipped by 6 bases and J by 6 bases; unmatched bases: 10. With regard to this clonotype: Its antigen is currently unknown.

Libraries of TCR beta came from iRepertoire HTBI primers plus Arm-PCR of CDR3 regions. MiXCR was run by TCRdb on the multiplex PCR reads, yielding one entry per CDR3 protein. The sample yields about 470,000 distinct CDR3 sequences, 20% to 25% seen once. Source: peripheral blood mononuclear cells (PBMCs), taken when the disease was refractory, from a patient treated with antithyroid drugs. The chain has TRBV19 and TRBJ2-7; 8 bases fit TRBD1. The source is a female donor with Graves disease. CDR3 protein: CASSSGTGPPEQYF. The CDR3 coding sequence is TGTGCCAGTAGCTCCGGGACAGGTCCCCCCGAGCAGTACTTC.